One and the same sample provided the 23 T cell receptor beta chains below, sequenced in a study of blood T cell repertoires in COVID-19. Libraries were prepared by immunoSEQ multiplex PCR; TCRdb keeps only in-frame clonotypes and omits some of them. The sample lists roughly 220,000 clones, about four fifths occurring once. The sequenced sample consisted of PBMCs or T cells enriched from blood (not recorded which). Receptor source: a woman in her 40s with acute COVID-19.

For the CDR3, the DNA is TGTGCCAGCAGCGTAACATCTTCCCGGGGGTACAATGAGCAGTTCTTC. Translating it yields CASSVTSSRGYNEQFF. The chain is built from TRBV9 and TRBJ2-1, with TRBD2 as a possible D gene (6 bases). Trimming took off 1 base at V and 4 bases at J, with 15 bases between the two ends. The CDR3 covers 16 residues. Germline values: CDR1 SGDLS, CDR2 YYNGEE.

The chain couples TRBV5-4 to TRBJ2-5; D not certain. Germline loops: CDR1 SGHNT, CDR2 YYREEE (reference sequence). V lost 0 bases and J lost 2, with 5 bases in between. This CDR3 is built from 13 residues. The CDR3 is CASSLVAQETQYF. DNA of the CDR3: TGTGCCAGCAGCTTGGTAGCACAAGAGACCCAGTACTTC.

The chain couples TRBV19 to TRBJ1-5; unclear D gene. Trimming left V 5 bases short and J 1 base short, with 12 bases between. CDR1 LNHDA and CDR2 SQIVND come from the germline V gene (reference sequence). The CDR3 covers 15 residues. Here the CDR3 DNA reads TGTGCCAGTAGTTCGCGTGGGCAGAGCAATCAGCCCCAGCATTTT. It is translated as CASSSRGQSNQPQHF.

The chain has TRBV19 and TRBJ2-7; no clear D gene. The CDR3 is 13 amino acids. CDR1 is LNHDA, CDR2 SQIVND, per germline (reference sequence). The V end was cut by 6 bases, the J end by 3 bases, with 12 bases between. The CDR3 sequence is CASSEDSSYEQYF. Here the CDR3 DNA reads TGTGCCAGTAGCGAGGATTCGAGCTACGAGCAGTACTTC.

V and J are TRBV19 and TRBJ1-5; 7 bases agree with TRBD1. This CDR3 has 15 residues. V shed 5 bases, J shed 6 bases, and the junction held 10 bases outside the gene matches. Looked up from germline, CDR1 is LNHDA and CDR2 is SQIVND (reference sequence). DNA for the CDR3: TGTGCCAGTAGTTCCAGCACAGGGGCTGGTCAGCCCCAGCATTTT. Its translation: CASSSSTGAGQPQHF.

The chain couples TRBV7-5 to TRBJ2-3; TRBD2 is taken as the D call from the table, unchecked against the DNA. TRBV7-5 is termed a pseudogene. The CDR3 consists of 11 residues. CDR3 bases: TGTGTCAGAAGCCGGGAATATACGCAGTATTTT. It encodes CVRSREYTQYF.

The chain links TRBV18 to TRBJ1-2, with unresolved D. This CDR3 region has 14 residues. Looked up from germline, CDR1 is KGHSH and CDR2 is LQKENI. V dropped 6 bases and J dropped 4 bases, with 15 bases sitting between them. The CDR3 reads CASSDEASGYGYTF. CDR3 sequence (DNA): TGTGCCAGCTCTGATGAGGCCTCCGGCTATGGCTACACCTTC.

The J gene is TRBJ2-7, the V gene TRBV6-2 or TRBV6-3; D is uncertain. The CDR3 is 14 amino acids. The germline V gene encodes CDR1 MNHEY and CDR2 SVGEGT. V lost 4 bases, J lost 6 bases, and 16 bases lay in between. CDR3 amino acids: CASSSLVNYFEQYF. CDR3 coding DNA: TGTGCCAGCAGTTCGCTAGTAAATTACTTCGAGCAGTACTTC.

The gene calls are TRBV7-9 and TRBJ2-7; TRBD2 matches 7 bases. The CDR3 is 14 amino acids. V lost 5 bases to trimming and J lost 2 bases; unmatched junction nucleotides: 6. Germline values: CDR1 SEHNR, CDR2 FQNEAQ (reference sequence). The CDR3 DNA reads TGTGCCAGCAGCCCGGGAGGCCAGCCCTACGAGCAGTACTTC. Protein sequence: CASSPGGQPYEQYF.

At least ten counts were recorded for this clone. The sample contains more than one DNA sequence encoding this CDR3. The V gene is TRBV25-1, the J gene TRBJ1-5, with D uncertain. The CDR3 is made up of 13 amino acids. Trimming stripped 2 bases from V and 2 bases from J, with 4 bases between. CDR1 and CDR2 (germline): MGHDK, SYGVNS. In DNA form, the CDR3 reads TGTGCCAGCAGTGAAACAGGCAATCAGCCCCAGCATTTT. It encodes CASSETGNQPQHF.

The chain joins TRBV27 to TRBJ1-5; the match to TRBD1 covers 10 bases. The V gene end was trimmed by 8 bases and the J gene end by 5 bases; junction bases not matched to a gene: 6. The CDR3 extends over 14 amino acids. The germline V gene has CDR1 MNHEY and CDR2 SMNVEV (reference sequence). CDR3 in DNA: TGTGCCAGCGCCTTTGGACAGGGGGATCAGCCCCAGCATTTT. It is translated as CASAFGQGDQPQHF.

The chain couples TRBV7-8 to TRBJ1-1, with D hard to call. V was cut by 3 bases and J by 3 bases, with 11 bases left in between. CDR3 length equals 14 residues. Germline V gene lookup returns CDR1 SGHVS and CDR2 FQNEAQ. CDR3 in DNA: TGTGCCAGCAGCTTGAAGGAGACGGACACTGAAGCTTTCTTT. Translating it yields CASSLKETDTEAFF. Using reference TRBV7-8 and TRBJ1-1 for the parts outside the CDR3, the full variable domain is GAGVSQSPRYKVAKRGQDVALRCDPISGHVSLFWYQQALGQGPEFLTYFQNEAQLDKSGLPSDRFFAERPEGSVSTLKIQRTQQEDSAVYLCASSLKETDTEAFFGQGTRLTVV.

V usage is TRBV10-3 and J usage is TRBJ1-5, with 11 bases aligning to TRBD1. Germline CDR1 is ENHRY and CDR2 is SYGVKD. J was trimmed by 4 bases and V by 6 bases; bases with no gene match: 5. The CDR3 spans 15 residues. CDR3 residues: CAIRGGQGENQPQHF. The CDR3 DNA sequence: TGTGCCATCAGGGGGGGACAGGGGGAGAATCAGCCCCAGCATTTT.

This chain links TRBV7-2 with TRBJ2-3; TRBD2 matches 13 bases. The CDR3 has 15 residues. V trimming: 5 bases; J trimming: 5 bases; junction bases outside the gene matches: 4. Germline V lookup: CDR1 SGHTA, CDR2 FQGNSA. The CDR3 region has the DNA TGTGCCAGCAGCGAGACTAGCGGGGGGAGAGATACGCAGTATTTT. It codes for CASSETSGGRDTQYF.

The chain combines TRBV7-2 with TRBJ2-2; D perhaps matches TRBD2 (6 bases). Germline V gene sequence: CDR1 SGHTA, CDR2 FQGNSA. The V end lost 4 bases, the J end lost 7 bases, and 19 bases lay between the germline ends. The CDR3 is 16 amino acids. The CDR3 spells CASSSQLAGMGGELFF. The CDR3 DNA reads TGTGCCAGCAGCTCCCAGCTTGCGGGGATGGGCGGGGAGCTGTTTTTT.

The chain combines TRBV7-2 with TRBJ2-3; D unresolved. V shed 2 bases and J shed 4 bases, with 10 bases lying between them. Germline V CDR1 and CDR2: SGHTA, FQGNSA. The CDR3 extends over 14 amino acids. This CDR3 is CASSLSGFPDTQYF. The DNA of the CDR3 is TGTGCCAGCAGCTTATCCGGTTTCCCAGATACGCAGTATTTT.

The genes are TRBV7-3 and TRBJ2-6; a possible D gene is TRBD2 (5 bases). Trimming stripped 2 bases from V and 0 bases from J, with 11 bases between. Germline-derived CDR1 and CDR2 are SGHTA and FQGTGA. The CDR3 extends over 17 amino acids. The CDR3, as DNA: TGTGCCAGCAGCTTATCGGGAAAGAGCTCTGGGGCCAACGTCCTGACTTTC. Protein product: CASSLSGKSSGANVLTF.

J is TRBJ2-5 and V is TRBV7-2, with 10 positions matching TRBD2. This CDR3 spans 15 amino acids. CDR1 is SGHTA, CDR2 FQGNSA, per germline. With V trimmed by 5 bases and J by 3 bases, 6 bases remained unmatched. CDR3 loop: CASSRALAGEETQYF. CDR3 DNA sequence: TGTGCCAGCAGCCGGGCCCTAGCGGGGGAAGAGACCCAGTACTTC.

The chain employs TRBV9 and TRBJ2-2; D is perhaps TRBD1 (6 bases). The length of the CDR3 is 17 residues. CDR1 and CDR2 from the germline V gene are SGDLS and YYNGEE. The V end was cut by 0 bases, the J end by 7 bases, with 19 bases between. The CDR3 DNA reads TGTGCCAGCAGCGTAGTGGATGGGGGACACCTTATCGGGGAGCTGTTTTTT. Translation gives CASSVVDGGHLIGELFF.

The genes are TRBV5-6 and TRBJ1-2; 7 positions agree with TRBD1. Per the germline V gene, CDR1 is SGHDT and CDR2 is YYEEEE. The CDR3 totals 12 residues. The junction had 5 bases not matched to a gene; V was cut back by 5 bases and J by 7 bases. The CDR3 coding sequence is TGTGCCAGCAGGAACAGGGGAGTTGGCTACACCTTC. Translation: CASRNRGVGYTF.

The chain carries TRBV6-5 and TRBJ2-7; 7 nucleotides agree with TRBD1. J was trimmed by 5 bases and V by 6 bases; bases with no gene match: 13. The germline gives CDR1 MNHEY, CDR2 SVGAGI. There are 15 residues in the CDR3. The CDR3 DNA sequence: TGTGCCAGCAGGAGGCTGGGAGACAGGGACAACGAGCAGTACTTC. Its protein product is CASRRLGDRDNEQYF.

Concerning this clone: With a much larger clone just one base away, this may be a read error. The V call is TRBV25-1, the J call TRBJ1-5; D is unclear. The CDR3 sequence is 13 residues long. The V end was cut by 3 bases, the J end by 2 bases, with 5 bases between. Germline V gene lookup returns CDR1 MGHDK and CDR2 SYGVNS. The CDR3 nucleotides read TGTGCCAGCAGTGATACAGGCAATCAGCCCCAGCATTTT. Its translation is CASSDTGNQPQHF.

The chain employs TRBV10-1 and TRBJ2-1, with D maybe TRBD2 (6 bases). Germline CDR1 is WNHNN and CDR2 is SYGVQD (reference sequence). The CDR3 runs 15 residues. Deletions cut 4 bases from V and 8 bases from J, with 18 bases between. The CDR3 sequence: CASSGGLQDLDEQFF. Written as DNA, the CDR3 is TGCGCCAGCAGTGGGGGACTCCAGGATTTGGATGAGCAGTTCTTC.